Below, 3 T cell receptor beta chains from the same sample are listed, as sequenced in a study of pediatric ulcerative colitis. Measured with immunoSEQ multiplex PCR; TCRdb has only the in-frame clones, and not every one. The sample consists of roughly 38,000 clones, around 78% of them appearing once. Material for sequencing was blood. All receptors come from a girl aged 10 to 17 with moderate ulcerative colitis.

This clone was seen once. The genes are TRBV5-5 and TRBJ1-5; the D gene is possibly TRBD1 (5 bases). V was pared by 1 base and J by 4 bases, with 12 bases between. This CDR3 is 15 amino acids long. Germline lookup yields CDR1 SGHKS and CDR2 YYEKEE (reference sequence). Here the CDR3 DNA reads TGTGCCAGCAGCTTGCAGGTGACAGCGAATCAGCCCCAGCATTTT. As protein: CASSLQVTANQPQHF.

CDR3 DNA sequence: TGTGCCAGCAGCGCCGTTATTTTCCAGAGAAGCCTTATGAACACTGAAGCTTTCTTT. Its translation: CASSAVIFQRSLMNTEAFF. This chain links TRBV7-9 with TRBJ1-1; D ambiguous. Germline V gene data show CDR1 as SEHNR and CDR2 as FQNEAQ (reference sequence). The V end lost 5 bases, the J end lost 0 bases, and 25 bases lay between the germline ends. The CDR3 is 19 amino acids.

V usage is TRBV11-3 and J usage is TRBJ2-7, with D perhaps being TRBD1 or TRBD2 (7 bases each). The CDR3 is made up of 19 amino acids. Germline loops: CDR1 SGHNT, CDR2 YENEEA. V shed 7 bases and J shed 4 bases, with 32 bases lying between them. Written as DNA, the CDR3 is TGTGCCAGCACCCTAGCGAACCGGTGGGGGGGGACAGCCTTATACGAGCAGTACTTC. This gives the protein CASTLANRWGGTALYEQYF.